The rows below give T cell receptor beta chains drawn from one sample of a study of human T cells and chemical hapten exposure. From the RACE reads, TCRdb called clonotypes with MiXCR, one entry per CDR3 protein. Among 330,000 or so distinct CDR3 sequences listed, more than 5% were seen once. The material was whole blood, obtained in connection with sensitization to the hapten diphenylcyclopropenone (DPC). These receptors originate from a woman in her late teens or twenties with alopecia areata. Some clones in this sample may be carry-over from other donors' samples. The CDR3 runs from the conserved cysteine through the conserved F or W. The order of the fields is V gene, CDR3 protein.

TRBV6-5 CASSRGGTHTQYF
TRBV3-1 CASSQGLNEKLFF
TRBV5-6 CASSSDRQFYGYTF
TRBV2 CASTLNLIAGANVLTF
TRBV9 CASSVMTSDTGELFF
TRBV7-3 CASSLMAGARETQYF
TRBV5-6 CASSSRTATYEQYF
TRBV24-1 CATSSNRNEQFF
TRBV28 CASRDRGLMDYEQYF
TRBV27 CASSSGSYNSPLHF